The 30 T cell receptor beta chains below come from one sample, sequenced in a study of cytomegalovirus exposure and HLA in healthy donors. Produced via immunoSEQ multiplex PCR; TCRdb's table is partial and in-frame only. The repertoire has 250,000 to 400,000 clones, approximately 86% of them found once; the top ten carry over 1%. Sequenced material: PBMCs. The receptors shown here come from a woman in her twenties or thirties in good health and CMV-seropositive.

The chain employs TRBV5-4 and TRBJ1-6, with D perhaps TRBD1 (5 bases). V dropped 4 bases and J dropped 9 bases, with 20 bases sitting between them. Germline values: CDR1 SGHNT, CDR2 YYREEE (reference sequence). This CDR3 region has 16 residues. DNA for the CDR3: TGTGCCAGCAGCACGCAAAGGGGCCTGCAACCTTCACCCCTCCACTTT. Protein product: CASSTQRGLQPSPLHF.

The V and J genes are TRBV4-3 and TRBJ2-7, with 9 bases that match TRBD1. The CDR3 covers 14 residues. The trim removed 6 bases at V and 1 base at J, leaving 4 bases unmatched. CDR1 and CDR2 (germline): LGHNA, YSLEER. The CDR3, as DNA: TGCGCCAGCAGTCCCGGGACAGGGTCCTACGAGCAGTACTTC. Protein sequence: CASSPGTGSYEQYF.

As DNA, the CDR3 is TGTGCCAGCAGCGTAGGGACTAGCCGGACGGGATTCGAGCAGTACTTC. Translation: CASSVGTSRTGFEQYF. The genes are TRBV7-8 and TRBJ2-7, with 9 positions matching TRBD2. The CDR3 spans 16 residues. CDR1 is SGHVS, CDR2 FQNEAQ, per germline. With 5 bases clipped from V and 6 bases from J, the junction kept 14 bases outside the gene matches.

Here the CDR3 DNA reads TGTGCCAGCAGCCGGGACAGTTCCTACGAGCAGTACTTC. Its protein product is CASSRDSSYEQYF. The chain is built from TRBV7-8 and TRBJ2-7; 7 bases map to TRBD1. The trim removed 5 bases at V and 1 base at J, leaving 2 bases unmatched. Germline CDR1 is SGHVS and CDR2 is FQNEAQ. The CDR3 spans 13 residues.

This clone was observed once. The chain links TRBV9 to TRBJ1-3; D is uncertain. Per the germline V gene, CDR1 is SGDLS and CDR2 is YYNGEE. The CDR3 sequence is 15 residues long. Trimming shortened V by 2 bases and J by 2 bases, and 11 bases separated the two germline ends. CDR3 sequence reads: CASSVRNYTGNTIYF. The CDR3 DNA reads TGTGCCAGCAGCGTCCGGAATTACACTGGAAACACCATATATTTT.

The chain employs TRBV28 and TRBJ2-5, with 8 bases that match TRBD2. The V gene end was trimmed by 6 bases and the J gene end by 0 bases; junction bases not matched to a gene: 15. Germline V gene sequence: CDR1 MDHEN, CDR2 SYDVKM. The CDR3 is made up of 18 amino acids. The CDR3 is CASSSPGGPGKYQETQYF. CDR3 coding DNA: TGTGCCAGCAGCTCCCCGGGGGGGCCGGGGAAGTACCAAGAGACCCAGTACTTC.

The V call is TRBV7-6, the J call TRBJ2-2; D unclear. The V end was cut by 7 bases, the J end by 1 base, with 7 bases between. The germline gives CDR1 SGHVS, CDR2 FNYEAQ. CDR3 length: 13 residues. The CDR3 coding sequence is TGTGCCAGCAAACCGGGGAACACCGGGGAGCTGTTTTTT. Translation gives CASKPGNTGELFF.

The V and J genes are TRBV13 and TRBJ2-5; D may be TRBD2 (5 bases). V was clipped by 3 bases and J by 3 bases, with 20 bases between them. The CDR3 runs 17 residues. Germline V gene data show CDR1 as PRHDT and CDR2 as FYEKMQ (reference sequence). CDR3 protein: CASSFRGLQGPKETQYF. Written as DNA, the CDR3 is TGTGCCAGCAGCTTTAGAGGGTTGCAAGGGCCCAAAGAGACCCAGTACTTC. Drawing the rest from reference TRBV13 and TRBJ2-5, the complete variable domain is AAGVIQSPRHLIKEKRETATLKCYPIPRHDTVYWYQQGPGQDPQFLISFYEKMQSDKGSIPDRFSAQQFSDYHSELNMSSLELGDSALYFCASSFRGLQGPKETQYFGPGTRLLVL.

The rearrangement links TRBV6-5 to TRBJ2-7, with D unclear. The length of the CDR3 is 15 residues. V lost 0 bases and J lost 2, with 11 bases in between. The germline CDR1 and CDR2 sequences are MNHEY and SVGAGI. In DNA, the CDR3 is TGTGCCAGCAGTTACTCCGGCGTTGGGGCCTACGAGCAGTACTTC. Its translation: CASSYSGVGAYEQYF.

This sequence joins TRBV28 and TRBJ2-1; D is perhaps TRBD1 or TRBD2 (5 bases each). This CDR3 is 15 amino acids long. The V gene lost 6 bases and the J gene lost 4 bases, with 16 bases spanning the gap. The germline V gene has CDR1 MDHEN and CDR2 SYDVKM. As DNA, the CDR3 is TGTGCCAGCAGCCTTATCCGGGACCCATACAATGAGCAGTTCTTC. This gives the protein CASSLIRDPYNEQFF.

This chain uses TRBV27 with TRBJ2-2; TRBD2 matches 8 bases. The germline V gene has CDR1 MNHEY and CDR2 SMNVEV (reference sequence). CDR3 length equals 15 residues. V was pared by 8 bases and J by 7 bases, with 12 bases of the junction left unmatched. In DNA form, the CDR3 reads TGTGCCAGCTGCCTGTCGGGGGGGGTTCTCGGGGAGCTGTTTTTT. Translation: CASCLSGGVLGELFF.

This chain links TRBV15 with TRBJ2-1; 9 positions match TRBD2. Germline CDR1 and CDR2: LNHNV and YYDKDF (reference sequence). Unmatched junction bases numbered 2, after V lost 4 bases and J lost 7 bases. There are 13 residues in the CDR3. This CDR3 reads CATSMTSGNEQFF. The CDR3 DNA follows: TGTGCCACCAGCATGACTAGCGGAAATGAGCAGTTCTTC.

A word on this clone: This likely comes from a read error, as the CDR3 has no conserved phenylalanine or tryptophan at its end. No DNA is shown, since the ends of the CDR3 on it are uncertain; the CDR3 is the one TCRdb lists. This chain joins TRBV14 and TRBJ1-2. Germline-derived CDR1 and CDR2 are SGHDN and FVKESK. The CDR3 region is 10 residues in length, termini included. The CDR3 here is CASSQVGGVL.

This clone was seen just once. V gene TRBV9 combines with J gene TRBJ1-1, with 10 bases lining up with TRBD1. The CDR3 is 14 amino acids. V lost 3 bases and J lost 7; bases outside the gene matches: 6. Per germline, CDR1 SGDLS and CDR2 YYNGEE. The CDR3 nucleotides read TGTGCCAGCAGCGCCGGGACAGGGGCGGATGAAGCTTTCTTT. Protein sequence: CASSAGTGADEAFF.

This sequence joins TRBV6-1 and TRBJ2-4; D remains unclear. This CDR3 region has 14 residues. V gave up 6 bases and J gave up 0 bases, with 9 bases separating them. The V gene's germline CDR1 is MNHNS and CDR2 SASEGT. In DNA form, the CDR3 reads TGTGCCAGCAGCGCCCTGCTAGCCAAAAACATTCAGTACTTC. Translation gives CASSALLAKNIQYF.

The chain recombines TRBV6-1 with TRBJ2-7, with 7 positions matching TRBD2. The CDR3 extends over 17 amino acids. The V gene's germline CDR1 is MNHNS and CDR2 SASEGT. V lost 2 bases, J lost 4 bases, and 14 bases stayed unmatched. CDR3 nucleotide sequence: TGTGCCAGCAGTGAATTAAGCGGGGAACTCGCATCTTACGAGCAGTACTTC. Its protein is CASSELSGELASYEQYF.

The rearrangement joins TRBV5-4 to TRBJ2-3; TRBD1 is a possible D gene (6 bases). V lost 4 bases and J lost 4, with 16 bases in between. CDR3 length: 15 amino acids. CDR1 is SGHNT and CDR2 is YYREEE in the germline V gene (reference sequence). The CDR3 DNA follows: TGTGCCAGCAGCGATCAAACCTACAGGGCAGATACGCAGTATTTT. Residues: CASSDQTYRADTQYF.

This clone was counted once. The chain has TRBV4-3 and TRBJ1-5; no clear D. Germline CDR1 is LGHNA and CDR2 is YSLEER. This CDR3 is 13 amino acids long. V lost 0 bases and J 5 bases, leaving 5 bases between the germline ends. The CDR3 loop reads CASSQDGYQPQHF. Here the CDR3 DNA reads TGCGCCAGCAGCCAAGACGGCTATCAGCCCCAGCATTTT.

The chain couples TRBV6-5 to TRBJ2-7, with 7 bases identical to TRBD1. Germline V gene data show CDR1 as MNHEY and CDR2 as SVGAGI. The CDR3 extends over 15 amino acids. The V gene end was trimmed by 3 bases and the J gene end by 3 bases; junction bases not matched to a gene: 8. The CDR3 bases are TGTGCCAGCAGTTATTCCGACAGGGCGTACTACGAGCAGTACTTC. It translates to CASSYSDRAYYEQYF.

The rearrangement links TRBV5-1 to TRBJ1-4; 8 positions agree with TRBD1. V was clipped by 5 bases and J by 5 bases; unmatched bases: 2. Germline V gene data show CDR1 as SGHRS and CDR2 as YFSETQ. The CDR3 runs 13 residues. CDR3 sequence: CASSPGGNEKLFF. Here the CDR3 DNA reads TGCGCCAGCAGTCCAGGGGGCAATGAAAAACTGTTTTTT.

This rearrangement joins TRBV18 to TRBJ1-5; D gene ambiguous. Germline CDR1 is KGHSH and CDR2 is LQKENI. Trimming shortened V by 3 bases and J by 1 base, and 10 bases separated the two germline ends. This CDR3 has 15 residues. The chain's CDR3 is CASSPLAGSNQPQHF. As DNA, the CDR3 is TGTGCCAGCTCACCCCTGGCGGGGAGCAATCAGCCCCAGCATTTT.

The J gene is TRBJ1-4, the V gene TRBV5-6; 7 nucleotides match TRBD1. Germline V gene lookup returns CDR1 SGHDT and CDR2 YYEEEE. The CDR3 covers 18 residues. The ends lost 0 bases at V and 4 bases at J; junction bases unmatched: 12. CDR3 in DNA: TGTGCCAGCAGCTTGGTCGGGGACAGACGCACCCGTAATGAAAAACTGTTTTTT. This codes for CASSLVGDRRTRNEKLFF.

The chain recombines TRBV19 with TRBJ1-2, with D hard to call. The CDR3 has 13 residues. Looked up from germline, CDR1 is LNHDA and CDR2 is SQIVND (reference sequence). V was clipped by 3 bases and J by 4 bases, with 9 bases between them. The CDR3 DNA reads as TGTGCCAGTAGTATGCCAGCGAGCTATGGCTACACCTTC. This encodes CASSMPASYGYTF.

This rearrangement joins TRBV7-3 to TRBJ2-2, with D uncertain. CDR1 is SGHTA, CDR2 FQGTGA, per germline. V gave up 1 base and J gave up 6 bases, with 12 bases separating them. The CDR3 runs to 15 residues. Written as DNA, the CDR3 is TGTGCCAGCAGCTTAAGACCCCCCGGACCCGGGGAGCTGTTTTTT. This sequence encodes CASSLRPPGPGELFF.

This CDR3 reads CASSTGTEAFF. DNA for the CDR3: TGTGCCAGCTCCACGGGGACTGAAGCTTTCTTT. The V call is TRBV6-5, the J call TRBJ1-1; D is unresolved. The length of the CDR3 is 11 residues. Germline CDR1 MNHEY, CDR2 SVGAGI. V lost 8 bases to trimming and J lost 5 bases, with 9 bases between them.

This clone has only a few counts. The J gene is TRBJ2-7, the V gene TRBV5-4; 10 positions match TRBD2. Germline CDR1 is SGHNT and CDR2 is YYREEE (reference sequence). CDR3 size: 16 residues. Germline trimming cut 2 bases from V and 3 bases from J; bases unmatched to any gene: 8. The CDR3 loop is CASSFRQTSGLYEQYF. CDR3 coding DNA: TGTGCCAGCAGCTTCCGCCAGACTAGCGGGCTCTACGAGCAGTACTTC.

This chain links TRBV7-6 with TRBJ2-7, with no clear D. Trimming left V 1 base short and J 0 bases short, with 13 bases between. CDR1 is SGHVS and CDR2 is FNYEAQ in the germline V gene. The CDR3 totals 16 residues. The CDR3 DNA follows: TGTGCCAGCAGCTTAGGAGGTATTTACGGCTCCTACGAGCAGTACTTC. This encodes CASSLGGIYGSYEQYF.

The rearrangement links TRBV5-4 to TRBJ1-1, with 10 bases fitting TRBD1. The ends lost 4 bases at V and 2 bases at J; junction bases unmatched: 11. The germline V gene has CDR1 SGHNT and CDR2 YYREEE (reference sequence). The CDR3 is made up of 17 amino acids. For the CDR3, the DNA is TGTGCCAGCAGCCGGGAGGGGACAGGGGCCTTAAACACTGAAGCTTTCTTT. Its protein is CASSREGTGALNTEAFF.

The V gene is TRBV9, the J gene TRBJ2-3; 8 bases are shared with TRBD2. Germline CDR1 reads SGDLS; CDR2 reads YYNGEE. The J segment lost 0 bases and the V segment lost 0 bases, leaving 6 bases of the junction unmatched. The CDR3 is 17 amino acids. The CDR3 region has the DNA TGTGCCAGCAGCGTAGCGGTACTAGCGGCTAGCACAGATACGCAGTATTTT. This encodes CASSVAVLAASTDTQYF.

In DNA form, the CDR3 reads TGTGCCATCAGTGAGTCGACTCTTCTAGCGGGGCACAATGAGCAGTTCTTC. Protein sequence: CAISESTLLAGHNEQFF. The rearrangement links TRBV10-3 to TRBJ2-1; TRBD2 aligns across 9 bases. The germline gives CDR1 ENHRY, CDR2 SYGVKD. The CDR3 loop spans 17 amino acids. The V segment lost 0 bases and the J segment 5 bases; nucleotides outside the gene matches: 8.